Here is one TCR beta chain with its context. The antigen remains unidentified. The data stem from a study of siplizumab effects on memory and regulatory T cells. Libraries were prepared by immunoSEQ multiplex PCR; TCRdb keeps only in-frame clonotypes and omits some of them. The sample lists some 100,000 clones; about 90% were seen once. Overall study findings and caveats: With siplizumab, cumulative frequency of CD4+ memory-derived alloreactive sequences dropped significantly. Proliferating siplizumab-culture Treg suppressive function went unconfirmed.

This CDR3 comprises 18 residues. The V and J ends lost 1 base and 3 bases, in that order; junction bases with no gene match: 8. Germline V gives CDR1 MGHRA, CDR2 YSYEKL. The TCR originated in a human donor in good health. The V call is TRBV4-1, the J call TRBJ2-3, with 12 bases lining up with TRBD2. Sequenced sample: Tregs sorted from blood. The chain's CDR3 is CASSQGRMTSGSTDTQYF. Here the CDR3 DNA reads TGCGCCAGCAGCCAAGGCCGAATGACTAGCGGGAGTACAGATACGCAGTATTTT.